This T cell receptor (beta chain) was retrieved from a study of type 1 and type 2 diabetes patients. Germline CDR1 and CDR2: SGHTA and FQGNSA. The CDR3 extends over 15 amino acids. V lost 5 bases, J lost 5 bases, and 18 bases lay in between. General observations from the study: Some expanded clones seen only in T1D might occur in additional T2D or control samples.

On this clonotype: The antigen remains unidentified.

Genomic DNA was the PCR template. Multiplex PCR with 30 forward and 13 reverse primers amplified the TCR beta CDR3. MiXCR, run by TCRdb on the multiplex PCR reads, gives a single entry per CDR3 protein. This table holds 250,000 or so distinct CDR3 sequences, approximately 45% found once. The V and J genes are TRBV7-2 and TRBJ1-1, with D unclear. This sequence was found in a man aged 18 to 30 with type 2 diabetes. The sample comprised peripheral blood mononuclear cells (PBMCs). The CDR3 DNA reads TGTGCCAGCAGCCCCCTAGTAGGTGGTGGGACTGAAGCTTTCTTT. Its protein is CASSPLVGGGTEAFF. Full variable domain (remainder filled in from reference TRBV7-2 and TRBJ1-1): GAGVSQSPSNKVTEKGKDVELRCDPISGHTALYWYRQSLGQGLEFLIYFQGNSAPDKSGLPSDRFSAERTGGSVSTLTIQRTQQEDSAVYLCASSPLVGGGTEAFFGQGTRLTVV.